The 28 T cell receptor beta chains below all came from one sample that was sequenced in a study of T cell repertoires in cytomegalovirus infection. Each CDR3 protein is one row after TCRdb ran MiXCR on the reads. The data contain 250,000 or so distinct CDR3 sequences, roughly 10% of them singletons. The sequenced sample consisted of PBMCs. All receptors come from a human donor in good health (CMV status not recorded). Some clones in this sample may be carry-over from other donors' samples.

Only a few counts were recorded for this clonotype. The CDR3 DNA is TGTGCCAGCAGTTTTCTGCCATATAATGAAAAACTGTTTTTT. It is translated as CASSFLPYNEKLFF. V is TRBV12-3 or TRBV12-4 and J is TRBJ1-4; D remains ambiguous. The V and J ends lost 3 bases and 4 bases respectively, with 9 bases between them. This CDR3 is built from 14 residues.

This clonotype has only a few counts. An end of the junction differs from the germline gene, which may be a read error. This sequence joins TRBV7-8 and TRBJ2-1; 8 bases are a match to TRBD2. This CDR3 is 15 amino acids long. Germline values: CDR1 SGHVS, CDR2 FQNEAQ. This chain's CDR3 is CASRLAGTSYNEQFF. Here the CDR3 DNA reads TGTGCCAGCAGGTTAGCGGGGACCTCCTACAATGAGCAGTTCTTC.

The chain combines TRBV4-1 with TRBJ2-5; D is ambiguous. The germline V gene has CDR1 MGHRA and CDR2 YSYEKL. Trimming pared 6 bases from V and 4 bases from J, leaving 12 bases between. The CDR3 runs to 13 residues. Here the CDR3 DNA reads TGCGCCAGCAGTATGACGCGAGTAGAGACCCAGTACTTC. Translating gives CASSMTRVETQYF.

This clonotype was seen at least ten times. The chain employs TRBV20-1 and TRBJ1-4; 7 bases map to TRBD1. Germline V gene data show CDR1 as DFQATT and CDR2 as SNEGSKA (reference sequence). This CDR3 has 13 amino acids. V was clipped by 3 bases and J by 5 bases; unmatched bases: 3. Here the CDR3 reads CSARDRPNEKLFF. CDR3 DNA: TGCAGTGCTAGGGACAGGCCGAATGAAAAACTGTTTTTT.

This clonotype was counted ten times or more. The rearrangement joins TRBV13 to TRBJ2-1; a weak D match, TRBD2 (6 bases). The CDR3 is 16 amino acids. Germline-derived CDR1 and CDR2 are PRHDT and FYEKMQ (reference sequence). Trimming cost V 1 base and J 0 bases, with 10 bases left between them. This CDR3 is CASSLDPTSSYNEQFF. The CDR3 coding sequence is TGTGCCAGCAGCTTAGACCCGACTAGCTCCTACAATGAGCAGTTCTTC.

This clonotype was seen many times. The chain joins TRBV28 to TRBJ2-7, with D hard to call. Germline lookup yields CDR1 MDHEN and CDR2 SYDVKM. CDR3 length equals 14 residues. V was clipped by 5 bases and J by 2 bases, with 13 bases between them. Written as DNA, the CDR3 is TGTGCCAGCAGTCAAGTCACAGATGCCTACGAGCAGTACTTC. Its protein is CASSQVTDAYEQYF.

This clonotype was seen repeatedly, ten times or more. The V call is TRBV7-2, the J call TRBJ1-6, with unresolved D. The CDR3 is 15 residues long. Germline V lookup: CDR1 SGHTA, CDR2 FQGNSA. V lost 5 bases to trimming and J lost 6 bases, with 14 bases between them. The CDR3 bases are TGTGCCAGCAGCGCCCTGGGAGTGGGTAATTCACCCCTCCACTTT. Its protein product is CASSALGVGNSPLHF.

The chain carries TRBV14 and TRBJ2-3, with D possibly being TRBD1 or TRBD2 (6 bases each). The CDR3 has 14 residues. CDR1 and CDR2 (germline): SGHDN, FVKESK. V was pared by 2 bases and J by 5 bases, with 11 bases between. The CDR3 loop reads CASSQWGAKDTQYF. Written as DNA, the CDR3 is TGTGCCAGCAGCCAATGGGGGGCGAAAGATACGCAGTATTTT.

This clonotype has ten or more counts. The chain recombines TRBV20-1 with TRBJ2-7; possible D gene TRBD2, 5 bases. The CDR3 spans 13 residues. Per the germline V gene, CDR1 is DFQATT and CDR2 is SNEGSKA (reference sequence). Trimming cost V 1 base and J 4 bases, with 11 bases left between them. The CDR3 bases are TGCAGTGCTAGAGGGGAGAACACATACGAGCAGTACTTC. Translation gives CSARGENTYEQYF.

The chain links TRBV12-5 to TRBJ1-6; no reliable D call. Germline CDR1 is LGHNT and CDR2 is FRNRAP. Trimming removed 0 bases at V and 8 bases at J, with 5 bases between. The CDR3 is 13 amino acids. As DNA, the CDR3 is TGTGCTAGTGGTTTGGTACAAGATTCACCCCTCCACTTT. It specifies CASGLVQDSPLHF.

In this sample, this clonotype turned up many times. The V and J genes are TRBV7-2 and TRBJ2-7, with D possibly being TRBD2 (6 bases). Trimming left V 3 bases short and J 10 bases short, with 19 bases between. Germline V gives CDR1 SGHTA, CDR2 FQGNSA. The CDR3 covers 14 residues. The CDR3 reads CASSFSGSPEKQYF. In nucleotides, the CDR3 is TGTGCCAGCAGCTTTAGCGGTTCTCCTGAGAAACAGTACTTC.

The chain carries TRBV11-3 and TRBJ2-1; maybe TRBD2 (5 bases). The CDR3 sequence is 13 residues long. The germline V gene encodes CDR1 SGHNT and CDR2 YENEEA. The V end was cut by 3 bases, the J end by 9 bases, with 12 bases between. The CDR3 reads CASSFPPGVEQFF. DNA of the CDR3: TGTGCCAGCAGCTTCCCCCCCGGGGTTGAGCAGTTCTTC.

This clonotype was detected a few times. CDR3 in amino acids: CSVEGLPQTRTDTQYF. CDR3 in DNA: TGCAGCGTTGAGGGTCTGCCCCAAACGCGCACAGATACGCAGTATTTT. The chain has TRBV29-1 and TRBJ2-3; D is undetermined. The V and J ends lost 3 bases and 1 base respectively, with 17 bases between them. CDR3 length equals 16 residues. CDR1 and CDR2 (germline): SQVTM, ANQGSEA.

The rearrangement uses TRBV4-1 and TRBJ2-5, with D perhaps TRBD2 (5 bases). This CDR3 is 15 amino acids long. V shed 0 bases and J shed 6 bases, with 14 bases lying between them. Germline V lookup: CDR1 MGHRA, CDR2 YSYEKL. CDR3 in amino acids: CASSQDPSGSQTQYF. CDR3 sequence (DNA): TGCGCCAGCAGCCAAGATCCGTCGGGGTCCCAGACCCAGTACTTC.

In this sample, this clonotype turned up many times. The chain has TRBV28 and TRBJ2-7; D is unclear. Between the trimmed V and J ends, which lost 1 base and 0 bases, there was a span of 4 bases. The CDR3 loop spans 13 amino acids. Germline V gene data show CDR1 as MDHEN and CDR2 as SYDVKM. The CDR3 region has the DNA TGTGCCAGCAGTTTATCCTCCTCCTACGAGCAGTACTTC. Amino acids: CASSLSSSYEQYF.

V usage is TRBV28 and J usage is TRBJ2-5, with a weak D call TRBD1 (6 bases). CDR3 size: 13 residues. The V end lost 8 bases, the J end lost 4 bases, and 14 bases lay between the germline ends. Germline CDR1 is MDHEN and CDR2 is SYDVKM. This chain's CDR3 is CASHRVLGETQYF. The CDR3 DNA sequence: TGTGCCAGCCACAGGGTTCTAGGAGAGACCCAGTACTTC.

This clonotype occurred many times. This chain connects TRBV11-3 to TRBJ2-6; 7 bases match TRBD1. V lost 5 bases to trimming and J lost 1 base; unmatched junction nucleotides: 8. Per germline, CDR1 SGHNT and CDR2 YENEEA. The CDR3 spans 17 residues. CDR3 protein: CASSPLDRWSGANVLTF. The DNA for the CDR3 is TGTGCCAGCAGCCCGCTGGACAGGTGGTCTGGGGCCAACGTCCTGACTTTC.

This clonotype was picked up many times. V gene TRBV7-2 combines with J gene TRBJ1-6, with D unresolved. CDR3 length equals 15 residues. Germline values: CDR1 SGHTA, CDR2 FQGNSA. The V gene lost 1 base and the J gene lost 10 bases, with 14 bases spanning the gap. The CDR3 reads CASSLEVTAGSPLHF. The DNA for the CDR3 is TGTGCCAGCAGCTTAGAGGTCACGGCAGGATCACCCCTCCACTTT. Supplemented by reference TRBV7-2 and TRBJ1-6, the full variable domain reads GAGVSQSPSNKVTEKGKDVELRCDPISGHTALYWYRQSLGQGLEFLIYFQGNSAPDKSGLPSDRFSAERTGGSVSTLTIQRTQQEDSAVYLCASSLEVTAGSPLHFGNGTRLTVT.

This clonotype was seen many times. The rearrangement links TRBV12-5 to TRBJ1-1; 9 nucleotides line up with TRBD1. The germline V gene has CDR1 LGHNT and CDR2 FRNRAP. The CDR3 has 17 amino acids. Unmatched junction bases numbered 13, after V lost 7 bases and J lost 1 base. DNA for the CDR3: TGTGCTAGTGCCGGGGTAGGACAGGGGACACAGAACACTGAAGCTTTCTTT. Protein product: CASAGVGQGTQNTEAFF.

This clonotype occurred many times. The V call is TRBV7-8, the J call TRBJ2-4, with 9 bases that match TRBD2. The J segment lost 7 bases and the V segment lost 1 base, leaving 5 bases of the junction unmatched. The CDR3 is 15 amino acids. In germline, CDR1 is SGHVS, CDR2 FQNEAQ. The CDR3 region has the DNA TGTGCCAGCAGCTTAGAGGGCGGGAGGGGTAACATTCAGTACTTC. Its protein is CASSLEGGRGNIQYF.

In this sample, this clonotype turned up a few times. The chain links TRBV20-1 to TRBJ2-7; D is ambiguous. This CDR3 contains 15 residues. Germline V gene lookup returns CDR1 DFQATT and CDR2 SNEGSKA (reference sequence). V was clipped by 2 bases and J by 0 bases, with 14 bases between them. The CDR3: CSARSLSWGSYEQYF. For the CDR3, the DNA is TGCAGTGCTAGATCCCTGAGTTGGGGCTCCTACGAGCAGTACTTC.

Many counts were recorded for this clonotype. V and J are TRBV6-1 and TRBJ2-4; D may be TRBD1 (6 bases). CDR1 and CDR2 (germline): MNHNS, SASEGT. V was shortened by 7 bases and J by 4 bases, with 14 bases between the two germline ends. The CDR3 spans 14 residues. CDR3 loop: CASNLDRMKNIQYF. The CDR3, as DNA: TGTGCCAGCAATCTAGACAGGATGAAAAACATTCAGTACTTC.

This clonotype came up once. The J gene is TRBJ2-7, the V gene TRBV15; TRBD1 aligns across 9 bases. From germline, CDR1 is LNHNV and CDR2 YYDKDF (reference sequence). The ends lost 5 bases at V and 2 bases at J; junction bases unmatched: 10. The CDR3 has 16 amino acids. The CDR3 DNA sequence: TGTGCCACCAGCCCCTCAGTGGGGACAGGGACCTACGAGCAGTACTTC. It specifies CATSPSVGTGTYEQYF.

The rearrangement joins TRBV10-2 to TRBJ2-7, with 13 nucleotides matching TRBD2. Germline trimming cut 4 bases from V and 5 bases from J; bases unmatched to any gene: 11. Per the germline V gene, CDR1 is WSHSY and CDR2 is SAAADI. The CDR3 sequence is 17 residues long. This CDR3 is CASSGATSGRARNEQYF. The CDR3 coding sequence is TGCGCCAGCAGTGGTGCCACTAGCGGGAGGGCCAGGAACGAGCAGTACTTC.

This clonotype was recorded at least ten times. V is TRBV7-2 and J is TRBJ2-3; 11 bases match TRBD2. Germline V gene lookup returns CDR1 SGHTA and CDR2 FQGNSA. The CDR3 contains 16 residues. V was clipped by 5 bases and J by 1 base; unmatched bases: 5. The CDR3 DNA reads TGTGCCAGCAGCCGTAATAGCGGGGGGGGCACAGATACGCAGTATTTT. Translated, it gives CASSRNSGGGTDTQYF.

This clonotype came up many times. This chain connects TRBV19 to TRBJ2-7; possibly TRBD2 for D (5 bases). This CDR3 region has 13 residues. Germline CDR1 and CDR2: LNHDA and SQIVND (reference sequence). V gave up 5 bases and J gave up 3 bases, with 11 bases separating them. The CDR3 coding sequence is TGTGCCAGTAGTGCGGGTGACATCTACGAGCAGTACTTC. Its protein is CASSAGDIYEQYF.

This chain connects TRBV7-2 to TRBJ1-1; tentative D call: TRBD1 (5 bases). The CDR3 loop spans 15 amino acids. The V gene's germline CDR1 is SGHTA and CDR2 FQGNSA. Trimming took off 0 bases at V and 5 bases at J, with 13 bases between the two ends. The CDR3 reads CASSLATGGGTEAFF. The CDR3 region has the DNA TGTGCCAGCAGCTTAGCGACGGGTGGGGGGACTGAAGCTTTCTTT.

This clonotype was observed a handful of times. The rearrangement links TRBV12-3 or TRBV12-4 to TRBJ1-5, with D tentatively TRBD1 (6 bases). Trimming took off 6 bases at V and 7 bases at J, with 22 bases between the two ends. The CDR3 consists of 16 residues. The CDR3 nucleotides are TGTGCCAGCAGCAAGCCAGAGGCCGGGGGCAGCCAGCCCCAGCATTTT. It is translated as CASSKPEAGGSQPQHF.